The source of this T cell receptor (beta chain) is a study of cytomegalovirus exposure and HLA in healthy donors. PCR used 60 Vbeta primers and 13 Jbeta primers. The protocol was immunoSEQ multiplex PCR, while the TCRdb copy is restricted to in-frame clones and leaves out a portion. The sample includes roughly 100,000 clones, 75% to 85% of them seen just once. This CDR3 is built from 13 residues. V was clipped by 6 bases and J by 3 bases, with 14 bases between them. CDR1 and CDR2 (germline): SQVTM, ANQGSEA. The chain uses TRBV29-1 and TRBJ2-5, with a possible D match to TRBD2 (5 bases). The sequence derives from a man younger than 35 in good health and CMV-seronegative. Material: PBMCs. The CDR3 is CSVTGLRKETQYF. CDR3 DNA sequence: TGCAGCGTCACCGGACTCCGTAAAGAGACCCAGTACTTC.